This T cell receptor beta chain emerged from a study of blood T cell repertoires in COVID-19. On the study more broadly: Acute and convalescent COVID-19 samples came from the United States, Italy and Spain. T cells, B-cell-depleted T cells, or PBMCs supplied cDNA or gDNA.

The CDR3 totals 14 residues. V trimming: 3 bases; J trimming: 3 bases; junction bases outside the gene matches: 1. Germline V gives CDR1 SGHTA, CDR2 FQGNSA. As processed by the authors: For nucleated cells, counts were estimated from reference gene primer amplification. Using immunoSEQ multiplex PCR, the repertoire was profiled, and TCRdb retains in-frame clones only, with some absent. V and J calls and clone size follow that table, whereas D and trimming were derived from the DNA. The sample has roughly 110,000 clones, about 91% seen once; the top ten hold 6.8%. The sequence came from a middle-aged man with active or convalescent COVID-19. The chain has TRBV7-2 and TRBJ1-4; 7 nucleotides agree with TRBD1. The sequenced sample consisted of peripheral blood. CDR3 in amino acids: CASSLGQPNEKLFF. The CDR3 bases are TGTGCCAGCAGCTTGGGACAGCCTAATGAAAAACTGTTTTTT.